This TCR beta chain was sequenced during a study of Tregs in tolerant kidney transplant recipients. Study-wide results and caveats: Tregs expanded with activated donor B cells seemed most donor-specific. For some patients, primers changed over time, blocking nucleotide-level comparison. Findings come from small patient numbers and require larger validation.

Concerning this clone: The antigen is undetermined. Read sequence stops 3 residues before the CDR3 end, and the germline J gene provides the missing end.

V shed 3 bases and J 7 bases; nucleotides not matched to a gene: 3. The V gene's germline CDR1 is SEHNR and CDR2 FQNEAQ (reference sequence). The CDR3 consists of 13 residues. Clones were sequenced by immunoSEQ multiplex PCR, and TCRdb holds only the in-frame ones, with some missing. This table holds 25,000 to 40,000 clones. Related graft donors supplied nonmyeloablative bone marrow transplants, and mixed chimerism was transient. Thawed PBMCs were FACS-sorted into unstimulated CD4+CD25+CD127- regulatory T cells, CD4+CD25- non-regulatory cells, CD4 and CD8 cells. The rearrangement joins TRBV7-9 to TRBJ2-4; TRBD1 aligns across 7 bases. The sample was CD4+ T cells from blood (PBMCs), taken 24 months after the transplant. The TCR was taken from a human patient who received a combined kidney and bone marrow transplant. The T cells may come from the graft donor. Here the CDR3 reads CASSLGQRNIQYF. CDR3 DNA (partial): TGTGCCAGCAGCTTGGGACAGAGGAACATT.